These T cell receptor beta chains were read from a single sample in a study of identical twins. TCRdb recomputed calls from the 5' RACE reads with MiXCR, one row per CDR3 protein. The table has 500,000 or so distinct CDR3 sequences, approximately 22% seen once. These data were likewise used in another study, on T cells expressing NK-cell markers.

Sequenced material: CD4+ T cells sorted from blood. The source of these receptors is a woman aged 18-29 years in good health. The CDR3 runs from the conserved cysteine through the conserved F or W. D genes are given only for firm matches. Clone size is given for some rows only: seen once, a few or many times, or a class if the clone is expanded.

TRBJ1-2	TRBV18	.	TRBD1	TGTGCCAGCTCAGCCCGGGACAGGGGAGGCTATGGCTACACCTTC	CASSARDRGGYGYTF
TRBJ1-1	TRBV4-2	few	.	TGTGCCAGCAGCCACGCGGGATGGGGTAACACTGAAGCTTTCTTT	CASSHAGWGNTEAFF
TRBJ2-4	TRBV29-1	.	.	TGCAGCGTTGATCCGCTACTGGGAGCCAAAAACATTCAGTACTTC	CSVDPLLGAKNIQYF
TRBJ1-5	TRBV3-1	.	.	TGTGCCAGCAGCCAAGGTTCGGACACAAGCAATCAGCCCCAGCATTTT	CASSQGSDTSNQPQHF
TRBJ2-2	TRBV6-1	.	TRBD2	TGTGCCAGCAGGACGGGAGGCGCGAACACCGGGGAGCTGTTTTTT	CASRTGGANTGELFF
TRBJ2-1	TRBV19	few	TRBD2	TGTGCCAGTGCCCTAGCGGGAGTCTATATGAATGAGCAGTTCTTC	CASALAGVYMNEQFF
TRBJ2-7	TRBV20-1	many	.	TGCAGTGCCAAACTAGGGGTGGGGTCCTACGAGCAGTACTTC	CSAKLGVGSYEQYF
TRBJ1-1	TRBV25-1	.	.	TGTGCCAGCAGTGACCTTAGGGGTTACACTGAAGCTTTCTTT	CASSDLRGYTEAFF
TRBJ2-7	TRBV12-3/TRBV12-4	.	TRBD2	TGTACCAGCAGTCCCCTAAAAAAGCGGGAGGGCCTTTCCTACGAGCAGTACTTC	CTSSPLKKREGLSYEQYF
TRBJ2-5	TRBV20-1	few	.	TGCAGTGCGGAGGAAGAGACCCAGTACTTC	CSAEEETQYF
TRBJ2-1	TRBV20-1	.	TRBD2	TGCAGTGCTAGCCGAGGACTAGCGGGAGTGAGTGAGCAGTTCTTC	CSASRGLAGVSEQFF
TRBJ2-5	TRBV29-1	.	TRBD1	TGCAGCGTAGTAGACAGGGGGCCCGAGACCCAGTACTTC	CSVVDRGPETQYF
TRBJ2-7	TRBV20-1	.	.	TGCAGTGCTAGAGACCCCTCCAGGGCTATGGGTGAGCAGTACTTC	CSARDPSRAMGEQYF
TRBJ2-3	TRBV4-2	many	TRBD2	TGTGCCAGCAGCGGACGTAACGGGGGGGGCCAGGCAGATACGCAGTATTTT	CASSGRNGGGQADTQYF
TRBJ1-6	TRBV5-1	few	TRBD1	TGCGCCAGCAGCTTGGGGCCGGACAGGGATAATTCACCCCTCCACTTT	CASSLGPDRDNSPLHF
TRBJ2-2	TRBV7-9	.	.	TGTGCCAGCAGCTTAGGGGCCAGCCTGGGGAACACCGGGGAGCTGTTTTTT	CASSLGASLGNTGELFF
TRBJ1-2	TRBV4-1	.	.	TGCGCCAGCAGCCGATACCGAGATACAAATGCTAACTATGGCTACACCTTC	CASSRYRDTNANYGYTF
TRBJ2-1	TRBV12-3/TRBV12-4	few	TRBD2	TGTGCCAGCAGGGTTGGACTAGCGGGAGTAGGGGAGCAGTTCTTC	CASRVGLAGVGEQFF
TRBJ2-1	TRBV6-2/TRBV6-3	once	TRBD2	TGTGCCAGCCTCGGGGGGAAGCAGTTCTTC	CASLGGKQFF
TRBJ2-1	TRBV11-2	few	TRBD1	TGTGCCAGCAGCTACCTCGACAGGGGGACCTACAATGAGCAGTTCTTC	CASSYLDRGTYNEQFF
TRBJ1-2	TRBV19	.	.	TGTGCCAGTAGGAAAGAACCTCGGGGCTACACCTTC	CASRKEPRGYTF
TRBJ1-5	TRBV5-1	few	.	TGCGCCAGCAGCTTGGAATGGGGGCGGCCCCAGCATTTT	CASSLEWGRPQHF
TRBJ1-2	TRBV5-1	.	.	TGCGCCAGCAGCTTTAATGACAGAGACTATGGCTACACCTTC	CASSFNDRDYGYTF
TRBJ1-5	TRBV12-3/TRBV12-4	few	TRBD1	TGTGCCAGCAGTTCCTCGGGACAGCTCAATCAGCCCCAGCATTTT	CASSSSGQLNQPQHF
TRBJ2-7	TRBV9	.	.	TGTGCCAGCAGCTTCTCTTCCCACAGCGGCGAGCAGTACTTC	CASSFSSHSGEQYF
TRBJ2-1	TRBV11-2	.	.	TGTGCCAGCAGCCCATATACGAGCTCCTACAATGAGCAGTTCTTC	CASSPYTSSYNEQFF